Listed here is a single T cell receptor (beta chain). CDR1 is SGDLS, CDR2 YYNGEE, per germline. V was trimmed by 3 bases and J by 2 bases, leaving 11 bases between them. The CDR3 has 14 amino acids. The sample is drawn from a study of blood T cell repertoires in COVID-19. On the study more broadly: Researchers got acute and convalescent COVID-19 samples from the United States, Italy and Spain. The analysed material was cDNA or gDNA that came from T cells, B-cell-depleted T cells, or PBMCs.

Membership in each cohort depended on participant-reported clinical history. What the recovered Cohort 3 donors had was two negative PCRs, clearance, or symptom resolution. Here immunoSEQ multiplex PCR was the method, and the copy in TCRdb shows in-frame clones only, minus some. Among approximately 220,000 clones listed, 85% were seen once. The chain links TRBV9 to TRBJ2-5; D may be TRBD2 (7 bases). This sequence originates from a man aged 35-49 years who had recovered from COVID-19. The sequencing sample was made of PBMCs or T cells enriched from blood (not recorded which). The CDR3 nucleotides read TGTGCCAGCAGCGAGGGGGGGTCACAAGAGACCCAGTACTTC. The encoded protein is CASSEGGSQETQYF.